These 5 T cell receptor beta chains originate from one sample sequenced in a study of monozygotic twins with inflammatory bowel disease. From the 5' RACE reads, TCRdb lists one entry per CDR3 protein and no DNA. The sample totals about 160,000 distinct CDR3 sequences. The source material was blood. Receptors were obtained from a human donor with ulcerative colitis or Crohn's disease, or a healthy co-twin of an affected twin (not recorded which).

The chain has TRBV27 and TRBJ2-7; there is no DNA to check the TCRdb D call of TRBD1. From germline, CDR1 is MNHEY and CDR2 SMNVEV (reference sequence). CDR3 length: 16 residues. The CDR3 loop reads CASSRIGTGGIYEQYF.

V gene TRBV7-6 combines with J gene TRBJ2-5; TCRdb returns TRBD1, unconfirmable since there is no DNA. Germline assignment: CDR1 SGHVS and CDR2 FNYEAQ. This CDR3 spans 16 amino acids. CDR3 residues: CASSLAVGSPGETQYF.

The V gene is TRBV7-9, the J gene TRBJ2-3; as DNA is missing, the TRBD1 call by TCRdb cannot be tested. The CDR3 length is 15 residues. From germline, CDR1 is SEHNR and CDR2 FQNEAQ (reference sequence). The CDR3 spells CASSPPGQGVDTQYF.

The CDR3 is CASSLEQEETQYF. The V gene is TRBV7-3, the J gene TRBJ2-5. Germline CDR1 reads SGHTA; CDR2 reads FQGTGA. The CDR3 totals 13 residues.

The V and J genes are TRBV5-6 and TRBJ2-1; TCRdb picks TRBD2, but there is no DNA to check that call. The germline V gene has CDR1 SGHDT and CDR2 YYEEEE. This CDR3 spans 15 amino acids. CDR3 region: CASRGRRGLYNEQFF.